This T cell receptor (beta chain) was captured in a study of blood T cell repertoires in COVID-19. On the study more broadly: PBMCs, B-cell-depleted T cells, or T cells provided the cDNA or gDNA that made up the material.

The germline V and J ends were trimmed by 4 bases and 0 bases, with 8 bases remaining between them. This CDR3 region has 14 residues. Germline CDR1 and CDR2: MNHNY and SVGAGI (reference sequence). Methods used by the authors: Amplifying reference gene primers gave estimates of nucleated cell counts. TCRdb's table, derived via immunoSEQ multiplex PCR, lists solely in-frame clones and lacks some. D and trimming come from the DNA, and the V and J calls and clone size come from that table. The table includes over 200,000 clones, roughly 94% detected once. Sequenced sample: peripheral blood. The TCR comes from a man in his thirties or forties with acute or convalescent COVID-19. V usage is TRBV6-6 and J usage is TRBJ2-3; D perhaps matches TRBD2 (5 bases). CDR3 in amino acids: CASSLGVSTDTQYF. Written as DNA, the CDR3 is TGTGCCAGCAGTTTGGGAGTTAGCACAGATACGCAGTATTTT.